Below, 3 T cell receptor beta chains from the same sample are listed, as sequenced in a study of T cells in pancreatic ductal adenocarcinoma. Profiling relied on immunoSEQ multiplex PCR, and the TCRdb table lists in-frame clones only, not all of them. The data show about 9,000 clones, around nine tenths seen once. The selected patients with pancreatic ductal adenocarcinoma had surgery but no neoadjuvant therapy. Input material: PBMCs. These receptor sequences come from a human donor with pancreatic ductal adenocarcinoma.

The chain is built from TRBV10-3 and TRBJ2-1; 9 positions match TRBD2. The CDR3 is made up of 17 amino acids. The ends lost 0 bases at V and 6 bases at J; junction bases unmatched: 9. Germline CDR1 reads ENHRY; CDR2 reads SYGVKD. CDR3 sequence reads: CAISESGPAGGSNEQFF. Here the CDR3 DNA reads TGTGCCATCAGTGAGTCCGGCCCAGCGGGGGGCTCCAATGAGCAGTTCTTC.

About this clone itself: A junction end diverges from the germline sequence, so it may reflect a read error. In DNA form, the CDR3 reads TGTGCCTGGAGTATCTTCCTGGGCGAGCAGCACTTC. Its translation: CAWSIFLGEQHF. The chain joins TRBV30 to TRBJ2-7; D gene uncertain. This CDR3 region has 12 residues. Germline values: CDR1 GTSNPN, CDR2 SVGIG (reference sequence).

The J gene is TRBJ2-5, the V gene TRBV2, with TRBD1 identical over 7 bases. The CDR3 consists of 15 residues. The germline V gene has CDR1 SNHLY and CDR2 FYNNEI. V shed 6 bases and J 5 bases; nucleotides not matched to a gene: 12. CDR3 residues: CASRPSRGLGETQYF. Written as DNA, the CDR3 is TGTGCCAGCAGACCAAGCAGGGGGTTGGGGGAGACCCAGTACTTC.